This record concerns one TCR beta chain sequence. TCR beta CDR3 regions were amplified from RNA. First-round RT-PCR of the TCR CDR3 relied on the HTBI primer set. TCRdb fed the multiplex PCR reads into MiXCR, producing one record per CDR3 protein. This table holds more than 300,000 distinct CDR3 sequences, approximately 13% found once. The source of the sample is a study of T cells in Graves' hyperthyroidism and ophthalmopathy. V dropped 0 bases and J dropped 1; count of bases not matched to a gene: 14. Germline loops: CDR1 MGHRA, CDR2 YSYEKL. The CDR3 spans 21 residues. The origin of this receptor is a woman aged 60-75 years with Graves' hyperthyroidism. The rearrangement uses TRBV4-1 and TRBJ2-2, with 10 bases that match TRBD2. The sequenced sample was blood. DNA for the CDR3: TGCGCCAGCAGCCAAGACCGTGGGGTAGCGGGAGGAAGTTTGAACACCGGGGAGCTGTTTTTT. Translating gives CASSQDRGVAGGSLNTGELFF.